This T cell receptor beta chain is drawn from a study of cytomegalovirus exposure and HLA in healthy donors. Findings and limits, study-wide: CMV antigen specificity of a few CMV-associated chains was confirmed in vitro. Some TCR beta chains (over 150 of them) were listed as cytomegalovirus-associated. Most TCR sequences were uncommon, yet certain public TCRs appeared in many donors.

Only in-frame clones appear in the TCRdb table, and some are missing; sequencing was by immunoSEQ multiplex PCR. The repertoire holds hundreds of thousands of clones, with over 75% as singletons. Germline CDR1 is SGDLS and CDR2 is YYNGEE. With V trimmed by 6 bases and J by 8 bases, 10 bases remained unmatched. This CDR3 has 14 residues. In its sample, this clone was seen a few times. Its antigen is unidentified. The sequencing input was PBMCs. This receptor was obtained from a woman aged 18-29 years in good health and CMV-seropositive. This chain joins TRBV9 and TRBJ1-5, with TRBD1 matching over 8 bases. The CDR3 region is CASTQGAGGEPQHF. The CDR3 DNA reads as TGTGCCAGCACCCAGGGGGCAGGGGGCGAGCCCCAGCATTTT.